This T cell receptor (beta chain) is drawn from a study of metastatic and nonmetastatic thyroid tumors. TCRdb re-called clones from the PCR reads using MiXCR. Among more than 40,000 clones listed, approximately 15% were seen once. Every patient was untreated before thyroid surgery. This clone occurred many times. Germline CDR1 reads DFQATT; CDR2 reads SNEGSKA (reference sequence). Trimming removed 0 bases from V and 9 bases from J, with 13 bases in between. The CDR3 is made up of 13 amino acids. The sample comprised blood. The source of this sequence is a female donor with papillary thyroid cancer or a benign thyroid nodule (not recorded which). Some clones in this sample may be carry-over from other donors' samples. The chain is built from TRBV20-1 and TRBJ2-3; a possible D gene is TRBD1 (5 bases). Here the CDR3 reads CSARDPAAGTQYF. The CDR3 DNA follows: TGCAGTGCTAGAGATCCGGCAGCAGGGACGCAGTATTTT.